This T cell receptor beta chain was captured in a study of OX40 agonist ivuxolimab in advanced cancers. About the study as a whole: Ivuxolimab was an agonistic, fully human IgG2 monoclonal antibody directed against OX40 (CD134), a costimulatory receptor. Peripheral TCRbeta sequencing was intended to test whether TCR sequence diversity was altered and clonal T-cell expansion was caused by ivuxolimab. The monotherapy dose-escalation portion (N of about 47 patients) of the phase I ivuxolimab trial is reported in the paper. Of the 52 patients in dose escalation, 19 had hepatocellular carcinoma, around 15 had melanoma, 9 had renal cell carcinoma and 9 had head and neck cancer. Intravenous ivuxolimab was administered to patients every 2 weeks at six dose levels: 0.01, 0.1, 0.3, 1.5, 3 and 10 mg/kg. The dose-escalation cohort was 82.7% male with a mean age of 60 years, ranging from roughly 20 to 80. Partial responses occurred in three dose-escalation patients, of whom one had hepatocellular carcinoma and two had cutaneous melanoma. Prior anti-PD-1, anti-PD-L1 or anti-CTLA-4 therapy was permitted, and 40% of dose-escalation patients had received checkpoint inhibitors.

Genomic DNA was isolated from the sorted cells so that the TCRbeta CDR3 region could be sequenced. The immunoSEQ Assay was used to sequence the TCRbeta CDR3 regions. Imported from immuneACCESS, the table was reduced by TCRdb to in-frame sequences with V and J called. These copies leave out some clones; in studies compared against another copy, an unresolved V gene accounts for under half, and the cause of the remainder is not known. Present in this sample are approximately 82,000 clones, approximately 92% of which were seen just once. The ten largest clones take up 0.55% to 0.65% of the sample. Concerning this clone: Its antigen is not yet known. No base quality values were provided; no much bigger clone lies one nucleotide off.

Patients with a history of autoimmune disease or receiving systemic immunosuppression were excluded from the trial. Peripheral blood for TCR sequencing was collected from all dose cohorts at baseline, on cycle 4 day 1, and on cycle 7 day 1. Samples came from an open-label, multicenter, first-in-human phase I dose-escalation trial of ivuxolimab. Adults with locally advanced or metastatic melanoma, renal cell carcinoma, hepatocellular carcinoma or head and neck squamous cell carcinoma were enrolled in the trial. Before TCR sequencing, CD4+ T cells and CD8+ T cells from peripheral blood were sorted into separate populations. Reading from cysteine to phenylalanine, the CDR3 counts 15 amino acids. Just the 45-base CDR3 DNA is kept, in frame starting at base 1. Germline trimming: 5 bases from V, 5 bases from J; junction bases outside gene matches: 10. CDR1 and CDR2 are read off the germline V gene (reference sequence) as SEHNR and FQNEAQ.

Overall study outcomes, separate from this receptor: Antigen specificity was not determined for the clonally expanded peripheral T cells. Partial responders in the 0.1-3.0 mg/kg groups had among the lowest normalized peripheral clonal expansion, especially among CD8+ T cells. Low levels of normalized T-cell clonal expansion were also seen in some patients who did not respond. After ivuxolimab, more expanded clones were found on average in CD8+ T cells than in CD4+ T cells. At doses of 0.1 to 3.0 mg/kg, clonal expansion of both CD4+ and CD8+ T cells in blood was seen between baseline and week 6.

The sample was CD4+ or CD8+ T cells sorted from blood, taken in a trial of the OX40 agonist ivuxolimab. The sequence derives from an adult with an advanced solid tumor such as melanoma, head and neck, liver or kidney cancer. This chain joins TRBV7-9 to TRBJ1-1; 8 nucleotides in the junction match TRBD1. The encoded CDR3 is CASSPSATGGTEAFF. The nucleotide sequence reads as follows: TGTGCCAGCAGCCCCTCCGCCACAGGGGGTACTGAAGCTTTCTTT.